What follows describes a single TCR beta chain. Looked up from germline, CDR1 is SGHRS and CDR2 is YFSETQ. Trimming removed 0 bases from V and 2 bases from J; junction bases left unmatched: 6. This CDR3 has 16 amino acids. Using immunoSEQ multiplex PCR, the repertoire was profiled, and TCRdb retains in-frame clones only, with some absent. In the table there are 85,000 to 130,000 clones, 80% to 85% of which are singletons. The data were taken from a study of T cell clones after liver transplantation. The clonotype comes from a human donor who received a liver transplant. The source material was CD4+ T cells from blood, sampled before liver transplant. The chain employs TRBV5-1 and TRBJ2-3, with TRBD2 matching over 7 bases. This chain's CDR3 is CASSLGLAVYTDTQYF. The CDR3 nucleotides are TGCGCCAGCAGCTTGGGACTAGCCGTCTACACAGATACGCAGTATTTT.